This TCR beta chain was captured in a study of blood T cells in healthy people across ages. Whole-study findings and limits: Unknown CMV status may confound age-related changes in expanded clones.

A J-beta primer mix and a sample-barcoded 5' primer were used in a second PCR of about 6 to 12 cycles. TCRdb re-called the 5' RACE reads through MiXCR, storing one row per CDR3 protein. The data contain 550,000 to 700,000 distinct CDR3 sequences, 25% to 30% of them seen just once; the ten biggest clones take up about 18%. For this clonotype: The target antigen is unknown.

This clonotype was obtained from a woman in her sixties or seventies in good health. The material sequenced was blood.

The CDR3 loop is CASSLGGQGGFQETQYF. CDR3 DNA sequence: TGCGCCAGCAGCTTGGGAGGACAGGGGGGTTTCCAAGAGACCCAGTACTTC. The chain carries TRBV5-1 and TRBJ2-5; 10 nucleotides agree with TRBD1. With 0 bases clipped from V and 1 base from J, the junction kept 6 bases outside the gene matches. The CDR3 is 17 amino acids. The germline gives CDR1 SGHRS, CDR2 YFSETQ. Filled out from reference TRBV5-1 and TRBJ2-5, the complete variable domain reads KAGVTQTPRYLIKTRGQQVTLSCSPISGHRSVSWYQQTPGQGLQFLFEYFSETQRNKGNFPGRFSGRQFSNSRSEMNVSTLELGDSALYLCASSLGGQGGFQETQYFGPGTRLLVL.